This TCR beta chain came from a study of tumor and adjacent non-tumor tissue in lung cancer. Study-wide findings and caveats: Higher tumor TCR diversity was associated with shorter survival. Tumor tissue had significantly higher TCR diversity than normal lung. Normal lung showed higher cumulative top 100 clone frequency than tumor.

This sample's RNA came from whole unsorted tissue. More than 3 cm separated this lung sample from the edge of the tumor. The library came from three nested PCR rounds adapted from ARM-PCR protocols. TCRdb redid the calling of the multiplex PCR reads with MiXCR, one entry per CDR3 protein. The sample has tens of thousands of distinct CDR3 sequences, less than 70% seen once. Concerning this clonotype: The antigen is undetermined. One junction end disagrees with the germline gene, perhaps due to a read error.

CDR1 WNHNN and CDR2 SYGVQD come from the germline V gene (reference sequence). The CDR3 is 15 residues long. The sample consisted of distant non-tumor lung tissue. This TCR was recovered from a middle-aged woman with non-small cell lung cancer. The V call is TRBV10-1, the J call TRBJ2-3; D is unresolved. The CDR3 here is CANSDGWRGTDTQYF. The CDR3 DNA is TGCGCCAACAGTGATGGCTGGAGAGGAACAGATACGCAGTATTTT.